The present T cell receptor (beta chain) was sequenced within a study of regulatory T cells in long-lasting Graves disease. Study outcomes and limitations: Newly diagnosed disease favored TRBV20-1 and TRBJ2-1 over persistent disease.

Researchers made TCR beta libraries by using iRepertoire HTBI primers and running Arm-PCR on CDR3 regions. Via MiXCR, TCRdb re-called the multiplex PCR reads, giving one row per CDR3 protein. Of a few hundred thousand distinct CDR3 sequences in the sample, 21% were seen once. The V and J ends lost 2 bases and 8 bases, in that order; junction bases with no gene match: 11. The CDR3 contains 16 residues. Germline V gene sequence: CDR1 SGHAT, CDR2 FQNNGV. This clonotype was counted only a few times. Its antigen is unidentified. Time point denoted: persistent/refractory GD, antithyroid drugs over 5 years with positive TRAb. Following extraction of RNA from PBMCs, that RNA was used to make the TCR library.

The specimen comprised peripheral blood mononuclear cells (PBMCs), sampled when the disease was refractory, from a patient treated with antithyroid drugs. This receptor was taken from a female donor with Graves disease. The V call is TRBV11-2, the J call TRBJ2-1; 8 bases fit TRBD2. The CDR3 DNA reads as TGTGCCAGCAGCTTATCTTCCGGTGGACTAGCCCATGAGCAGTTCTTC. Amino acids: CASSLSSGGLAHEQFF. Looking up the rest from reference TRBV11-2 and TRBJ2-1 gives the full variable domain: EAGVAQSPRYKIIEKRQSVAFWCNPISGHATLYWYQQILGQGPKLLIQFQNNGVVDDSQLPKDRFSAERLKGVDSTLKIQPAKLEDSAVYLCASSLSSGGLAHEQFFGPGTRLTVL.